Listed here are 19 T cell receptor beta chains from one sample, sequenced in a study of shared clonotypes between healthy human individuals. The repertoire was sequenced with immunoSEQ multiplex PCR; TCRdb's copy has only in-frame clones and lacks some. Of about 2.3 million clones in the sample, approximately 95% are singletons; the top ten hold around 0.4%. Material for sequencing was naive CD4+ T cells from PBMCs. The subset was: CD45RA+ positively selected. The receptor set was obtained from a young man in good health. Some clones in this sample may be carry-over from other donors' samples.

The sample holds a few counts of this clone. This sample also contains other DNA sequences that code for the same CDR3. The genes are TRBV27 and TRBJ1-5; D is unresolved. V gave up 3 bases and J gave up 2 bases, with 5 bases separating them. Germline loops: CDR1 MNHEY, CDR2 SMNVEV (reference sequence). CDR3 length: 13 amino acids. The CDR3 sequence is CASSFVGNQPQHF. CDR3 sequence (DNA): TGTGCCAGCAGTTTCGTGGGCAATCAGCCCCAGCATTTT.

There are a few counts of this clone. This chain links TRBV19 with TRBJ1-1; D gene uncertain. The V gene's germline CDR1 is LNHDA and CDR2 SQIVND (reference sequence). Trimming stripped 4 bases from V and 6 bases from J, with 18 bases between. This CDR3 region has 15 residues. This chain's CDR3 is CASSSTVAGTAEAFF. The CDR3 coding sequence is TGTGCCAGTAGTAGTACTGTGGCGGGAACGGCTGAAGCTTTCTTT.

This chain joins TRBV9 and TRBJ1-2, with unresolved D. The CDR3 spans 14 residues. Germline V lookup: CDR1 SGDLS, CDR2 YYNGEE. Trimming left V 0 bases short and J 3 bases short, with 9 bases between. The CDR3 loop reads CASSVVKGYYGYTF. In DNA form, the CDR3 reads TGTGCCAGCAGCGTAGTAAAGGGATACTATGGCTACACCTTC.

J is TRBJ1-3 and V is TRBV7-2, with TRBD1 matching 10 bases. This CDR3 spans 15 amino acids. Germline V gene sequence: CDR1 SGHTA, CDR2 FQGNSA. J lost 1 base, V lost 5 bases, and 2 bases had no gene match. CDR3 nucleotide sequence: TGTGCCAGCAGCGGGGACAGGGGTTCTGGAAACACCATATATTTT. Translated: CASSGDRGSGNTIYF. The full variable domain, with the rest looked up from reference TRBV7-2 and TRBJ1-3, is GAGVSQSPSNKVTEKGKDVELRCDPISGHTALYWYRQSLGQGLEFLIYFQGNSAPDKSGLPSDRFSAERTGGSVSTLTIQRTQQEDSAVYLCASSGDRGSGNTIYFGEGSWLTVV.

The chain carries TRBV7-8 and TRBJ2-2, with unresolved D. The CDR3 covers 14 residues. Germline assignment: CDR1 SGHVS and CDR2 FQNEAQ. Trimming took 1 base from V and 3 from J, leaving 6 bases between them. The CDR3 here is CASSLVTYTGELFF. The CDR3 coding sequence is TGTGCCAGCAGCTTAGTGACCTACACCGGGGAGCTGTTTTTT.

This clone is a singleton in its sample. The chain combines TRBV27 with TRBJ2-7; the match to TRBD2 covers 8 bases. Germline trimming cut 5 bases from V and 4 bases from J; bases unmatched to any gene: 10. The V gene's germline CDR1 is MNHEY and CDR2 SMNVEV (reference sequence). CDR3 length equals 15 residues. CDR3 sequence (DNA): TGTGCCAGCAGTAGAGTGAGCGGGAGTATTTACGAGCAGTACTTC. Translated, it gives CASSRVSGSIYEQYF.

As to this clone: The same CDR3 also results from other DNA sequences found in this sample. The chain combines TRBV7-3 with TRBJ2-1, with D perhaps matching TRBD2 (6 bases). CDR1 SGHTA and CDR2 FQGTGA come from the germline V gene. This CDR3 has 15 residues. V lost 5 bases and J 0 bases, leaving 11 bases between the germline ends. CDR3 nucleotides: TGTGCCAGCAGCCCGACTAGGAGCTCCTACAATGAGCAGTTCTTC. It codes for CASSPTRSSYNEQFF.

This clone was counted a single time. The chain combines TRBV19 with TRBJ1-5; D gene uncertain. The V and J ends lost 7 bases and 6 bases respectively, with 16 bases between them. The CDR3 extends over 14 amino acids. Per the germline V gene, CDR1 is LNHDA and CDR2 is SQIVND (reference sequence). CDR3 DNA: TGTGCCAGTACTCCGGACCTAGACGTTCAGCCCCAGCATTTT. Its translation: CASTPDLDVQPQHF.

V gene TRBV30 combines with J gene TRBJ2-5; no reliable D call. The V end lost 2 bases, the J end lost 5 bases, and 12 bases lay between the germline ends. Germline CDR1 GTSNPN, CDR2 SVGIG (reference sequence). There are 13 residues in the CDR3. The CDR3 DNA is TGTGCCTGGAGTTCTCAGGCGAAGGAGACCCAGTACTTC. Residues: CAWSSQAKETQYF.

This chain connects TRBV5-1 to TRBJ2-3; D is possibly TRBD2 (7 bases). Trimming took 0 bases from V and 2 from J, leaving 19 bases between them. CDR3 size: 18 residues. Per germline, CDR1 SGHRS and CDR2 YFSETQ. This chain's CDR3 is CASSLASRGLAVTDTQYF. The DNA for the CDR3 is TGCGCCAGCAGCTTGGCCAGTCGGGGGCTAGCGGTCACAGATACGCAGTATTTT.

For the CDR3, the DNA is TGTGCCAGCCGGAGGGCGGGGACCACAGATACGCAGTATTTT. Its translation is CASRRAGTTDTQYF. V and J are TRBV6-5 and TRBJ2-3; the D gene is possibly TRBD2 (6 bases). The germline V gene encodes CDR1 MNHEY and CDR2 SVGAGI. Trimming took off 8 bases at V and 2 bases at J, with 14 bases between the two ends. This CDR3 spans 14 amino acids.

A note on this clone: Other nucleotide sequences in the sample specify the same CDR3. V is TRBV9 and J is TRBJ2-1; TRBD2 is a possible D gene (5 bases). This CDR3 spans 15 amino acids. Germline CDR1 and CDR2: SGDLS and YYNGEE. Trimming pared 0 bases from V and 4 bases from J, leaving 11 bases between. CDR3 sequence reads: CASSVASGPYNEQFF. The CDR3 nucleotides read TGTGCCAGCAGCGTAGCCAGCGGCCCTTACAATGAGCAGTTCTTC.

This clone turned up a few times. The rearrangement uses TRBV29-1 and TRBJ2-1; no definite D call. This CDR3 comprises 10 residues. Germline lookup yields CDR1 SQVTM and CDR2 ANQGSEA. With 7 bases removed from V and 3 bases from J, the gap between germline ends came to 4 bases. The CDR3 region is CSAFYNEQFF. In DNA form, the CDR3 reads TGCAGCGCCTTCTACAATGAGCAGTTCTTC.

The chain is built from TRBV9 and TRBJ1-5; D is unclear. The CDR3 totals 13 residues. Trimming cost V 0 bases and J 5 bases, with 6 bases left between them. CDR1 SGDLS and CDR2 YYNGEE come from the germline V gene. CDR3 amino acids: CASSVGSDQPQHF. CDR3 coding DNA: TGTGCCAGCAGCGTAGGGTCAGATCAGCCCCAGCATTTT.

V gene TRBV7-9 combines with J gene TRBJ2-7; D is undetermined. This CDR3 has 14 residues. Between the trimmed V and J ends, which lost 1 base and 3 bases, there was a span of 10 bases. Germline CDR1 SEHNR, CDR2 FQNEAQ (reference sequence). CDR3: CASSLGRASYEQYF. The CDR3 region has the DNA TGTGCCAGCAGCTTAGGTCGGGCCAGCTACGAGCAGTACTTC.

V gene TRBV6-5 combines with J gene TRBJ1-3; D not certain. Looked up from germline, CDR1 is MNHEY and CDR2 is SVGAGI. The CDR3 is made up of 13 amino acids. Trimming pared 10 bases from V and 2 bases from J, leaving 12 bases between. CDR3 nucleotide sequence: TGTGCCACCCATGGACGAACTGGAAACACCATATATTTT. This codes for CATHGRTGNTIYF.

The chain has TRBV9 and TRBJ2-7; D is perhaps TRBD2 (5 bases). The germline V and J ends were trimmed by 3 bases and 2 bases, with 18 bases remaining between them. CDR1 is SGDLS, CDR2 YYNGEE, per germline. The CDR3 consists of 16 residues. CDR3 sequence reads: CASSAAGVPTPYEQYF. CDR3 nucleotides: TGTGCCAGCAGCGCCGCCGGGGTCCCGACACCCTACGAGCAGTACTTC.

In the case of this clone: This same CDR3 is encoded by further DNA sequences in the sample. This rearrangement joins TRBV9 to TRBJ2-1, with 12 bases identical to TRBD2. The CDR3 extends over 16 amino acids. Germline trimming cut 3 bases from V and 2 bases from J; bases unmatched to any gene: 3. Germline V gives CDR1 SGDLS, CDR2 YYNGEE. The CDR3 sequence: CASSERTSGAYNEQFF. DNA of the CDR3: TGTGCCAGCAGCGAGAGGACTAGCGGGGCCTACAATGAGCAGTTCTTC.

The V gene is TRBV19, the J gene TRBJ2-2, with 10 bases lining up with TRBD1. The CDR3 is made up of 15 amino acids. Per germline, CDR1 LNHDA and CDR2 SQIVND (reference sequence). After removal of 4 bases from V and 5 bases from J, the junction contained 4 bases not matched to a gene. CDR3 loop: CASSTGQGITGELFF. In DNA form, the CDR3 reads TGTGCCAGTAGTACGGGACAGGGGATTACCGGGGAGCTGTTTTTT.